This T cell receptor beta chain was captured by sequencing in a study of blood T cell repertoires in COVID-19. In the study overall: Both acute and convalescent COVID-19 samples were obtained from the United States, Italy and Spain. T cells, B-cell-depleted T cells, or PBMCs provided the cDNA or gDNA that served as material.

In the original processing: Reference gene primer amplification yielded estimated nucleated cell counts. Method: immunoSEQ multiplex PCR; TCRdb's copy keeps in-frame clones and lacks some. The DNA was the basis for D and trimming; V, J and clone size are from that table. Here the sample spans 150,000 to 200,000 clones, around 85% being singletons. CDR1 is MGHRA, CDR2 YSYEKL, per germline. CDR3 size: 16 residues. V was pared by 3 bases and J by 7 bases, with 6 bases of the junction left unmatched. This clonotype originated in a human donor with active or convalescent COVID-19. The donor label of this sample is uncertain. The sample consisted of peripheral blood. The rearrangement uses TRBV4-1 and TRBJ1-4; 12 bases line up with TRBD1. The CDR3 DNA follows: TGCGCCAGCAGCCATGAAGGGACAGGGGGCGGTGAAAAACTGTTTTTT. Translating gives CASSHEGTGGGEKLFF.